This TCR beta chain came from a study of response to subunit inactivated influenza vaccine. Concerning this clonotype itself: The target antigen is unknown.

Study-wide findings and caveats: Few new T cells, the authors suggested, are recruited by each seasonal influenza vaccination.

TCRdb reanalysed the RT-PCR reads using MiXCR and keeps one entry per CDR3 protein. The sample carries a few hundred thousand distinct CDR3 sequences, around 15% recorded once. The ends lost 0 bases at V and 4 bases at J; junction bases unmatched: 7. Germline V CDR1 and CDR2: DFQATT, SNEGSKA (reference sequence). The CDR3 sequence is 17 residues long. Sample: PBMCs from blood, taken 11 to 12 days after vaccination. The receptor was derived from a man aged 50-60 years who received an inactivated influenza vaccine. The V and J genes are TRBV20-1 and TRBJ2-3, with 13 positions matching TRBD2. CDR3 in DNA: TGCAGTGCTAGAGATCCTGGGACTAGCGGGATCCCAGATACGCAGTATTTT. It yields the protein CSARDPGTSGIPDTQYF.